This TCR beta chain stems from a study of CD8 T cells in ankylosing spondylitis. TCRdb recomputed calls from the 5' RACE reads with MiXCR, one row per CDR3 protein. The sample lists more than 600,000 distinct CDR3 sequences; 15% to 20% were seen once. Overall study results and limits: For ankylosing spondylitis blood, a TCR beta motif of several highly homologous variants appeared characteristic. Matched ankylosing spondylitis synovial fluid reportedly contained a significantly enriched population of disease-linked clones.

In regard to this clonotype: Its specificity is unknown.

From germline, CDR1 is SNHLY and CDR2 FYNNEI. The CDR3 runs 13 residues. The V gene lost 3 bases and the J gene lost 7 bases, with 7 bases spanning the gap. J is TRBJ1-6 and V is TRBV2; unclear D gene. The TCR was taken from a male donor with ankylosing spondylitis. Sequencing was performed on blood, either unsorted or a sorted T cell fraction (not recorded which). CDR3 nucleotides: TGTGCCAGCAGTGAGTACGGGAATTCACCCCTCCACTTT. Its translation: CASSEYGNSPLHF. Variable domain in full (rest from reference TRBV2 and TRBJ1-6): EPEVTQTPSHQVTQMGQEVILRCVPISNHLYFYWYRQILGQKVEFLVSFYNNEISEKSEIFDDQFSVERPDGSNFTLKIRSTKLEDSAMYFCASSEYGNSPLHFGNGTRLTVT.